A selection of T cell receptor beta chains follows, all from one sample in a study of shared clonotypes between healthy human individuals. Sequenced by immunoSEQ multiplex PCR; TCRdb stores in-frame clones only, minus some. The sample lists 2 million to 2.5 million clones, about 95% seen once, with 0.9% to 1.3% in the top ten. The sequenced material came from naive CD8+ T cells sorted from blood. The receptors derive from a man aged 18 to 35 in good health. CDR3s include the opening cysteine and the closing phenylalanine or tryptophan.

TRBV20-1	TRBJ2-2	11	CSAPDTGELFF
TRBV11-2	TRBJ1-3	15	CASTLGRPGGNTIYF
TRBV4-1	TRBJ2-5	15	CASSQTRGGQETQYF
TRBV28	TRBJ2-5	13	CASRLGGAETQYF
TRBV5-4	TRBJ2-3	13	CASSVRGTDTQYF
TRBV9	TRBJ1-2	16	CASSVEGREPFYGYTF
TRBV4-3	TRBJ2-7	15	CASSQWASGGYEQYF
TRBV7-9	TRBJ2-4	14	CASSSLGRGDIQYF
TRBV13	TRBJ1-3	15	CASSLEGEAGNTIYF
TRBV6-1	TRBJ1-1	11	CASSVITEAFF
TRBV5-1	TRBJ1-2	15	CASSLDPGGNYGYTF
TRBV5-6	TRBJ2-7	14	CASSPGPGAYEQYF
TRBV19	TRBJ1-5	14	CASRTGGVDQPQHF
TRBV19	TRBJ1-4	13	CASRSRGNEKLFF
TRBV5-4	TRBJ2-7	13	CASSRGEKDEQYF
TRBV13	TRBJ1-6	16	CASSLNGGLTDSPLHF
TRBV11-2	TRBJ1-1	14	CASSFSLENPEAFF
TRBV27	TRBJ2-7	16	CASSSLQGGEGYEQYF
TRBV7-9	TRBJ1-4	18	CASSLVGTGGATNEKLFF